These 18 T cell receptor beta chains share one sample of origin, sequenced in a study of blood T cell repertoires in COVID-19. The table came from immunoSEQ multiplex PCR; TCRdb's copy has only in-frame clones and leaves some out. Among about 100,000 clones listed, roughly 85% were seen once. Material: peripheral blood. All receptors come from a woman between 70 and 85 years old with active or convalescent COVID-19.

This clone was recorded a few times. The CDR3 region is CASSQLGRNTEAFF. The CDR3 coding sequence is TGTGCCAGCAGCCAACTGGGGAGAAACACTGAAGCTTTCTTT. The rearrangement links TRBV3-1 (or the pseudogene TRBV3-2) to TRBJ1-1; no clear D gene. Germline CDR1 LGHDT, CDR2 YNNKEL (reference sequence). The CDR3 length is 14 residues. V gave up 2 bases and J gave up 2 bases, with 9 bases separating them.

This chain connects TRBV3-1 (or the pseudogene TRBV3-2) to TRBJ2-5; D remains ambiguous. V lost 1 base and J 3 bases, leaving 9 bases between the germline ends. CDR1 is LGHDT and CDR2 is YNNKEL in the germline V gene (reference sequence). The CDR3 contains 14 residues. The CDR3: CASSQGYSKETQYF. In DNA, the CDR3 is TGTGCCAGCAGCCAAGGTTACTCAAAAGAGACCCAGTACTTC.

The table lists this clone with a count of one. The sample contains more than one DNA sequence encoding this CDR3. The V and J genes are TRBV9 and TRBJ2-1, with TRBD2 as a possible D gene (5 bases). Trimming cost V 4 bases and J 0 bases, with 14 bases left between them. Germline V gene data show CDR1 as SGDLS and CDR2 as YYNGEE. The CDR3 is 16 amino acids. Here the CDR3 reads CASSPRSGSSYNEQFF. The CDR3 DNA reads TGTGCCAGCAGCCCCAGATCGGGGAGCTCCTACAATGAGCAGTTCTTC.

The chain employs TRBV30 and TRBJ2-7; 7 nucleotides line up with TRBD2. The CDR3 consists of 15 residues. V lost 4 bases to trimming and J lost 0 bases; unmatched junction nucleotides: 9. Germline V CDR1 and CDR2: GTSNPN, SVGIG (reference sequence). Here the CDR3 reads CAWTGRGIRSYEQYF. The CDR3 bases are TGTGCCTGGACAGGGAGGGGTATTCGCTCCTACGAGCAGTACTTC.

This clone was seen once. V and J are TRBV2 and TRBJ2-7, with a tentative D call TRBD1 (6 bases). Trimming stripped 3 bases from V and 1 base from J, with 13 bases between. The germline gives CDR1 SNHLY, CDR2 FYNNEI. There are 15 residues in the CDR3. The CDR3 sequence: CASSDAAGASYEQYF. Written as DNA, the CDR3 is TGTGCCAGCAGTGACGCGGCAGGGGCGTCCTACGAGCAGTACTTC. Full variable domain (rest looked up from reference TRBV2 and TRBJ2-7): EPEVTQTPSHQVTQMGQEVILRCVPISNHLYFYWYRQILGQKVEFLVSFYNNEISEKSEIFDDQFSVERPDGSNFTLKIRSTKLEDSAMYFCASSDAAGASYEQYFGPGTRLTVT.

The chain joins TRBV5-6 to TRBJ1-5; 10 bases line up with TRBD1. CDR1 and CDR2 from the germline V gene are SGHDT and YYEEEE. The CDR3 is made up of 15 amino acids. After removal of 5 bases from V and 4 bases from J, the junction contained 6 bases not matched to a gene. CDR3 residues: CASSSGQGRNQPQHF. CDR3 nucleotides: TGTGCCAGCAGTTCGGGACAGGGGAGAAATCAGCCCCAGCATTTT.

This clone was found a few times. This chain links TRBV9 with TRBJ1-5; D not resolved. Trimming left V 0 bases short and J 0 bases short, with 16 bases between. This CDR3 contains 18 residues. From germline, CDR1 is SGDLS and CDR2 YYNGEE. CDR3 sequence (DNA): TGTGCCAGCAGCGTAGCTACTCGGCCAGGTCATAGCAATCAGCCCCAGCATTTT. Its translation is CASSVATRPGHSNQPQHF.

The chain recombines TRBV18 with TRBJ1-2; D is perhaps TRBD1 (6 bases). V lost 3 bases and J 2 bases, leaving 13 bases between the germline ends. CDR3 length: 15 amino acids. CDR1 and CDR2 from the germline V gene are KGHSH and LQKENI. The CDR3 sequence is CASSPARGINYGYTF. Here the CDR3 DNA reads TGTGCCAGCTCACCCGCCAGGGGAATCAACTATGGCTACACCTTC.

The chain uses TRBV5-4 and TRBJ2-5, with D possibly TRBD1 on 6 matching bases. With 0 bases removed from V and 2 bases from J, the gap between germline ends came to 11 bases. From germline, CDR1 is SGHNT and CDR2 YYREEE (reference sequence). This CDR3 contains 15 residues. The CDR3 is CASSLDGQLQETQYF. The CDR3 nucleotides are TGTGCCAGCAGCTTGGATGGACAGCTTCAAGAGACCCAGTACTTC. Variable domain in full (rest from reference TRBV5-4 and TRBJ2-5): ETGVTQSPTHLIKTRGQQVTLRCSSQSGHNTVSWYQQALGQGPQFIFQYYREEENGRGNFPPRFSGLQFPNYSSELNVNALELDDSALYLCASSLDGQLQETQYFGPGTRLLVL.

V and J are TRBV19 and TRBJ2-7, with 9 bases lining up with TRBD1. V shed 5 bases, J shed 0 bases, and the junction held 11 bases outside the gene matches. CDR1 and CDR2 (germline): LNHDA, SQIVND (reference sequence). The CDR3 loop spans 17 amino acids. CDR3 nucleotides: TGTGCCAGTAGTCCGGGACAGGGTCTTAAAAGCTCCTACGAGCAGTACTTC. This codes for CASSPGQGLKSSYEQYF.

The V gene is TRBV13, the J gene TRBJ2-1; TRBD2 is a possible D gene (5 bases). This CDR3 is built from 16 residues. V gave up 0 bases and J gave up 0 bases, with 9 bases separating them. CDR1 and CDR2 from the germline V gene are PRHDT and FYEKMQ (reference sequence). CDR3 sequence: CASSLGAGPSYNEQFF. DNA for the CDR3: TGTGCCAGCAGCTTAGGGGCGGGCCCCTCCTACAATGAGCAGTTCTTC.

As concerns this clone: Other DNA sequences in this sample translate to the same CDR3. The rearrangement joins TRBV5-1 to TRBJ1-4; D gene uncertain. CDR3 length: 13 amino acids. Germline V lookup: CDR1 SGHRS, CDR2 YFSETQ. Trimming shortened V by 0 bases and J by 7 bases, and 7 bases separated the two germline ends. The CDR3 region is CASSLGTGEKLFF. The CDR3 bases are TGCGCCAGCAGCTTGGGGACTGGTGAAAAACTGTTTTTT.

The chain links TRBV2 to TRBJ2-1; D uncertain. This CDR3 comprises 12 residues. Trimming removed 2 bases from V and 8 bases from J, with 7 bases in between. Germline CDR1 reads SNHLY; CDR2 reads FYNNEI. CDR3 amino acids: CASSERGDEQFF. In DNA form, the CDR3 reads TGTGCCAGCAGTGAACGCGGCGATGAGCAGTTCTTC.

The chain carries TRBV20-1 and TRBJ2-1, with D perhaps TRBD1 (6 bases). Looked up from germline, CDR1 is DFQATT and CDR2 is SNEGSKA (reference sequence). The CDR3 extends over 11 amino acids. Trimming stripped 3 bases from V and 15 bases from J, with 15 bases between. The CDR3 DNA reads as TGCAGTGCTAGCAGGGGAGCCGGTGGGTTCTTC. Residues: CSASRGAGGFF.

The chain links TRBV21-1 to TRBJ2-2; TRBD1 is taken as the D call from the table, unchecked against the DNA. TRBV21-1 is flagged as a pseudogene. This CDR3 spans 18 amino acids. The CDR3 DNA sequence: TGTGCCAGCAGCAAAGTTTTCGCCGGGACACCGAACACCGGGGAGCTGTTTTTT. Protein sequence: CASSKVFAGTPNTGELFF.

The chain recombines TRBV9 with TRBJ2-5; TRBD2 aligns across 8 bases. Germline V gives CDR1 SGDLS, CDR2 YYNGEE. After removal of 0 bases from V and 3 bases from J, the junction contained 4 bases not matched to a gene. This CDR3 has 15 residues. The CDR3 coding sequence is TGTGCCAGCAGCGTAGTGGGGACTAGGGAAGAGACCCAGTACTTC. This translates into CASSVVGTREETQYF.

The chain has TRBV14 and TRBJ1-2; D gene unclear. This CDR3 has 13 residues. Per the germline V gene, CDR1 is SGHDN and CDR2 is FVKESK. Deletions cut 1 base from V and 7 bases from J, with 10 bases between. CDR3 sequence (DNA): TGTGCCAGCAGCCAAGCGCCGGAGAGTGGCTACACCTTC. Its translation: CASSQAPESGYTF. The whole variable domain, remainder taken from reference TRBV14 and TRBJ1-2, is EAGVTQFPSHSVIEKGQTVTLRCDPISGHDNLYWYRRVMGKEIKFLLHFVKESKQDESGMPNNRFLAERTGGTYSTLKVQPAELEDSGVYFCASSQAPESGYTFGSGTRLTVV.

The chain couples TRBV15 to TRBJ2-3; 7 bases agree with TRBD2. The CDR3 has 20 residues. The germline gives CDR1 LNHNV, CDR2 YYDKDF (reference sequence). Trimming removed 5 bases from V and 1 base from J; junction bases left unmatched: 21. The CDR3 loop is CATSPRPSGVLSRGTDTQYF. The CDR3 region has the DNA TGTGCCACCAGCCCACGCCCCAGCGGGGTATTATCCCGTGGCACAGATACGCAGTATTTT.